The clone carrying this TCR beta chain has a handful of counts. The data originate from a study of blood T cell repertoires in COVID-19. For the study at large: Specimens from acute and convalescent COVID-19 originated in the United States, Italy and Spain. From T cells, B-cell-depleted T cells, or PBMCs came the material, which was cDNA or gDNA.

CDR3 length equals 15 residues. Germline V gives CDR1 MNHNS, CDR2 SASEGT. V dropped 2 bases and J dropped 3; count of bases not matched to a gene: 5. Method: immunoSEQ multiplex PCR; TCRdb's copy keeps in-frame clones and lacks some. The sample yields around 70,000 clones, 75% to 80% seen once. The chain is built from TRBV6-1 and TRBJ2-7; TRBD1 aligns across 9 bases. Sequencing used peripheral blood. The clonotype comes from a human donor in a cohort sampled during active COVID-19. CDR3 amino acids: CASSEFETGGYEQYF. CDR3 DNA: TGTGCCAGCAGTGAATTCGAGACAGGGGGCTACGAGCAGTACTTC.